This T cell receptor beta chain was profiled in a study of cytomegalovirus exposure and HLA in healthy donors. Overall study context: About 85 million unique TCRs from HLA-typed donors were held in an early release of data.

V dropped 5 bases and J dropped 1 base, with 5 bases sitting between them. The length of the CDR3 is 11 residues. Germline V gives CDR1 GTSNPN, CDR2 SVGIG (reference sequence). The primer mix had 60 Vbeta and 13 Jbeta primers. The table came from immunoSEQ multiplex PCR; TCRdb's copy has only in-frame clones and leaves some out. The table has 250,000 to 350,000 clones, approximately 90% seen once. Healthy individuals who donated bone marrow served as the donors. V gene TRBV30 combines with J gene TRBJ1-2; D unresolved. The sequencing sample was made of PBMCs. The TCR originated in a man aged 40-50 years in good health and CMV-seropositive. CDR3 sequence: CAWEINYGYTF. The CDR3 DNA reads as TGTGCCTGGGAGATTAACTATGGCTACACCTTC.